The 30 T cell receptor beta chains presented below share a single source sample, sequenced in a study of T cells after yellow fever vaccination. TCRdb analysed the 5' RACE reads with MiXCR anew, one entry per CDR3 protein. There are 400,000 or so distinct CDR3 sequences in the sample; 6.2% occur only once, and about 15% lies in the top ten. Sequenced here: PBMCs, sampled 5 days after the yellow fever booster vaccination. These receptors all come from a man in his thirties or forties who received the YFV17D yellow fever vaccine.

This clonotype was seen ten or more times. The chain couples TRBV20-1 to TRBJ2-5; D is possibly TRBD2 (6 bases). This CDR3 is built from 14 residues. V gave up 3 bases and J gave up 2 bases, with 13 bases separating them. In germline, CDR1 is DFQATT, CDR2 SNEGSKA (reference sequence). DNA of the CDR3: TGCAGTGCTAGGCCCGGGACTCTACAAGAGACCCAGTACTTC. Protein product: CSARPGTLQETQYF.

The rearrangement links TRBV20-1 to TRBJ2-7; D is possibly TRBD2 (6 bases). This CDR3 has 14 residues. V dropped 2 bases and J dropped 0 bases, with 11 bases sitting between them. The germline CDR1 and CDR2 sequences are DFQATT and SNEGSKA (reference sequence). CDR3 DNA: TGCAGTGCTAGAAGGGGAGGAAACTCCTACGAGCAGTACTTC. Amino acids: CSARRGGNSYEQYF.

This clonotype was counted many times. The V call is TRBV5-1, the J call TRBJ2-3; no definite D call. CDR1 is SGHRS, CDR2 YFSETQ, per germline. With 7 bases removed from V and 1 base from J, the gap between germline ends came to 10 bases. The length of the CDR3 is 13 residues. The CDR3 sequence: CASDMSGTDTQYF. The CDR3 nucleotides are TGCGCCAGCGATATGAGCGGCACAGATACGCAGTATTTT.

A few counts support this clonotype. This chain uses TRBV6-2 or TRBV6-3 with TRBJ1-2, with unresolved D. This CDR3 contains 14 residues. Trimming took 7 bases from V and 3 from J, leaving 15 bases between them. Looked up from germline, CDR1 is MNHEY and CDR2 is SVGEGT. CDR3 sequence: CASKTTNGDYGYTF. The CDR3 coding sequence is TGTGCCAGCAAAACAACGAACGGGGACTATGGCTACACCTTC.

V is TRBV9 and J is TRBJ2-5; D is ambiguous. Germline values: CDR1 SGDLS, CDR2 YYNGEE. This CDR3 spans 16 amino acids. Trimming shortened V by 0 bases and J by 2 bases, and 14 bases separated the two germline ends. DNA of the CDR3: TGTGCCAGCAGCGTAGTTGGTCAGCCAACTCAAGAGACCCAGTACTTC. This codes for CASSVVGQPTQETQYF.

This clonotype was counted only a few times. The rearrangement joins TRBV6-1 to TRBJ2-1; D possibly corresponds to TRBD2 (6 bases). The CDR3 extends over 18 amino acids. The V end was cut by 6 bases, the J end by 4 bases, with 25 bases between. Germline V CDR1 and CDR2: MNHNS, SASEGT. The CDR3 sequence: CASRTRLEGGALYNEQFF. The DNA for the CDR3 is TGTGCCAGCAGGACCCGACTAGAGGGCGGGGCTCTATACAATGAGCAGTTCTTC.

This clonotype was seen at least ten times. The chain is built from TRBV14 and TRBJ2-3, with TRBD1 identical over 7 bases. This CDR3 comprises 15 residues. CDR1 is SGHDN, CDR2 FVKESK, per germline. V shed 1 base, J shed 2 bases, and the junction held 3 bases outside the gene matches. CDR3 region: CASSQGGQLTDTQYF. As DNA, the CDR3 is TGTGCCAGCAGCCAAGGGGGACAGCTCACAGATACGCAGTATTTT.

This clonotype was picked up a small number of times. This chain connects TRBV6-5 to TRBJ2-7, with D possibly TRBD1 on 5 matching bases. The CDR3 extends over 14 amino acids. The germline gives CDR1 MNHEY, CDR2 SVGAGI. The V end was cut by 2 bases, the J end by 5 bases, with 13 bases between. This CDR3 is CASSYTTDSNEQYF. In DNA form, the CDR3 reads TGTGCCAGCAGTTACACGACAGATAGTAACGAGCAGTACTTC.

This chain joins TRBV20-1 and TRBJ2-1; a possible D gene is TRBD2 (6 bases). The germline CDR1 and CDR2 sequences are DFQATT and SNEGSKA (reference sequence). The CDR3 totals 16 residues. Trimming took 6 bases from V and 0 from J, leaving 18 bases between them. CDR3 sequence: CSADVAEKFSYNEQFF. The CDR3 coding sequence is TGCAGTGCCGATGTAGCGGAAAAGTTCTCCTACAATGAGCAGTTCTTC.

This clonotype was detected only a few times. The chain is built from TRBV15 and TRBJ2-5; TRBD1 agrees at 8 bases. The CDR3 has 14 residues. Per germline, CDR1 LNHNV and CDR2 YYDKDF (reference sequence). Trimming removed 0 bases from V and 7 bases from J; junction bases left unmatched: 4. The CDR3 coding sequence is TGTGCCACCAGCAGAGACGAAGGGACAGGGACCCAGTACTTC. This encodes CATSRDEGTGTQYF.

The chain recombines TRBV5-1 with TRBJ2-7, with 8 bases fitting TRBD2. There are 17 residues in the CDR3. V was pared by 4 bases and J by 4 bases, with 16 bases of the junction left unmatched. Germline assignment: CDR1 SGHRS and CDR2 YFSETQ. This CDR3 is CASSPGHGGLDPYEQYF. CDR3 bases: TGCGCCAGCAGCCCGGGCCATGGGGGACTAGACCCATACGAGCAGTACTTC.

This clonotype was observed many times. DNA for the CDR3: TGTGCCAGTTGGACGGAGATGACCGGGGAGCTGTTTTTT. Translation: CASWTEMTGELFF. The chain combines TRBV27 with TRBJ2-2; D remains ambiguous. This CDR3 contains 13 residues. The germline CDR1 and CDR2 sequences are MNHEY and SMNVEV (reference sequence). Trimming took off 9 bases at V and 5 bases at J, with 13 bases between the two ends.

The chain combines TRBV7-8 with TRBJ2-5, with 10 bases aligning to TRBD2. CDR1 and CDR2 (germline): SGHVS, FQNEAQ. The CDR3 has 15 residues. The V and J ends lost 2 bases and 1 base, in that order; junction bases with no gene match: 1. The CDR3 DNA is TGTGCCAGCAGCTTAAGGACTAGCGGCCAAGAGACCCAGTACTTC. This translates into CASSLRTSGQETQYF.

This clonotype was counted ten times or more. CDR3 sequence (DNA): TGTGCCATTCACGGGCCGGGCACCGGAACGCAGTATTTT. Its protein product is CAIHGPGTGTQYF. This chain uses TRBV10-3 with TRBJ2-3; D unclear. Trimming removed 9 bases from V and 9 bases from J, with 19 bases in between. Germline V gene data show CDR1 as ENHRY and CDR2 as SYGVKD. This CDR3 is built from 13 residues.

The chain links TRBV9 to TRBJ2-1, with 7 bases aligning to TRBD2. CDR1 and CDR2 (germline): SGDLS, YYNGEE. J gave up 7 bases and V 1 base, and 8 bases lay outside the gene matches. There are 15 residues in the CDR3. The CDR3 DNA sequence: TGTGCCAGCAGCGTATACGGGAGGAGAGATAATGAGCAGTTCTTC. This translates into CASSVYGRRDNEQFF.

This clonotype came up many times. This chain joins TRBV28 and TRBJ2-3; D might be TRBD2 (5 bases). Trimming took 2 bases from V and 4 from J, leaving 13 bases between them. Per the germline V gene, CDR1 is MDHEN and CDR2 is SYDVKM. This CDR3 spans 15 amino acids. The DNA for the CDR3 is TGTGCCAGCAGTTTAGCGGGCTTGAGGGCAGATACGCAGTATTTT. This encodes CASSLAGLRADTQYF.

In its sample, this clonotype was seen a few times. The CDR3 loop is CASSPTSSSGNTIYF. CDR3 coding DNA: TGCGCCAGCAGCCCTACTTCCAGCTCTGGAAACACCATATATTTT. The V and J genes are TRBV5-1 and TRBJ1-3; D is undetermined. The CDR3 sequence is 15 residues long. V shed 4 bases and J shed 0 bases, with 11 bases lying between them. Germline values: CDR1 SGHRS, CDR2 YFSETQ.

This chain joins TRBV24-1 and TRBJ2-3; D unclear. Germline lookup yields CDR1 KGHDR and CDR2 SFDVKD. Trimming cost V 4 bases and J 2 bases, with 18 bases left between them. The CDR3 is 17 amino acids. The CDR3 loop is CATSESGVSPNTDTQYF. The DNA for the CDR3 is TGTGCCACCAGTGAAAGTGGGGTCAGCCCGAACACAGATACGCAGTATTTT.

This clonotype was observed at least ten times. One end of the junction varies from germline; a read error may be responsible. The CDR3 nucleotides read TGTGCCAGCAGTTTTGGCAGCGCGAACACCGGGGAGCTGTTTTTT. Translation: CASSFGSANTGELFF. The chain employs TRBV5-1 and TRBJ2-2; D remains ambiguous. The CDR3 runs to 15 residues. From germline, CDR1 is SGHRS and CDR2 YFSETQ.

This clonotype was seen repeatedly, ten times or more. The J gene is TRBJ2-3, the V gene TRBV7-2, with 12 bases that match TRBD2. Germline trimming cut 6 bases from V and 2 bases from J; bases unmatched to any gene: 6. This CDR3 comprises 16 residues. Germline lookup yields CDR1 SGHTA and CDR2 FQGNSA. CDR3 sequence reads: CASSLGLAGITDTQYF. The CDR3 nucleotides are TGTGCCAGCAGTCTAGGACTAGCGGGGATCACAGATACGCAGTATTTT.

There are a few counts of this clonotype. The rearrangement links TRBV20-1 to TRBJ2-2, with D perhaps matching TRBD2 (6 bases). Trimming pared 5 bases from V and 0 bases from J, leaving 13 bases between. CDR1 is DFQATT, CDR2 SNEGSKA, per germline (reference sequence). The length of the CDR3 is 15 residues. CDR3 sequence (DNA): TGCAGTGCTCCCATCGGAGGGGCGAACACCGGGGAGCTGTTTTTT. Translated, it gives CSAPIGGANTGELFF.

This clonotype was seen more than once but under ten times. The CDR3 sequence is CASRLAGSRETQYF. The CDR3 DNA is TGTGCCAGCAGACTAGCGGGGTCCCGAGAGACCCAGTACTTC. The chain carries TRBV7-9 and TRBJ2-5; 10 bases match TRBD2. The CDR3 has 14 residues. The junction had 5 bases not matched to a gene; V was cut back by 6 bases and J by 4 bases. Per the germline V gene, CDR1 is SEHNR and CDR2 is FQNEAQ (reference sequence).

This clonotype was recorded at least ten times. The chain carries TRBV20-1 and TRBJ2-5; D unresolved. The germline V gene has CDR1 DFQATT and CDR2 SNEGSKA (reference sequence). V gave up 0 bases and J gave up 5 bases, with 10 bases separating them. The CDR3 is made up of 13 amino acids. As DNA, the CDR3 is TGCAGTGCTAGAGATTTCGCCCGGGAGACCCAGTACTTC. Its protein product is CSARDFARETQYF.

Many counts were recorded for this clonotype. The chain is built from TRBV6-2 or TRBV6-3 and TRBJ2-5, with D possibly called TRBD1 or TRBD2 (5 bases each). The CDR3 consists of 13 residues. Between the trimmed V and J ends, which lost 4 bases and 9 bases, there was a span of 15 bases. CDR1 and CDR2 from the germline V gene are MNHEY and SVGEGT. The CDR3 protein is CASSFGTQAAQYF. DNA for the CDR3: TGTGCCAGCAGTTTCGGGACGCAAGCTGCCCAGTACTTC.

This clonotype was seen a handful of times. The chain is built from TRBV11-2 and TRBJ2-4; TRBD1 aligns across 7 bases. Germline trimming cut 4 bases from V and 1 base from J; bases unmatched to any gene: 4. Germline V gene lookup returns CDR1 SGHAT and CDR2 FQNNGV. The CDR3 covers 15 residues. The CDR3 nucleotides read TGTGCCAGCAGCTCCGAGGGGGCGGCCAAAAACATTCAGTACTTC. Its protein product is CASSSEGAAKNIQYF.

Many counts were recorded for this clonotype. This chain links TRBV7-2 with TRBJ2-5, with D unclear. This CDR3 is 15 amino acids long. CDR1 and CDR2 (germline): SGHTA, FQGNSA. The V end lost 1 base, the J end lost 1 base, and 10 bases lay between the germline ends. The CDR3 DNA reads as TGTGCCAGCAGCTTAGAGGCCCTCCGCCAAGAGACCCAGTACTTC. It encodes CASSLEALRQETQYF.

In its sample, this clonotype was seen many times. J is TRBJ2-1 and V is TRBV3-1; 7 nucleotides match TRBD2. There are 16 residues in the CDR3. The V and J ends lost 1 base and 9 bases, in that order; junction bases with no gene match: 12. CDR1 LGHDT and CDR2 YNNKEL come from the germline V gene (reference sequence). The DNA of the CDR3 is TGTGCCAGCAGCCAAGCTGCCCTTGCGGGAGCGGGTGAGCAGTTCTTC. Translating gives CASSQAALAGAGEQFF.

This clonotype was detected only a few times. The rearrangement joins TRBV20-1 to TRBJ2-1; D not resolved. V was shortened by 5 bases and J by 5 bases, with 16 bases between the two germline ends. This CDR3 comprises 14 residues. Per the germline V gene, CDR1 is DFQATT and CDR2 is SNEGSKA (reference sequence). The CDR3 region has the DNA TGCAGTGCTTCATCGCTGGGTTGGGACAATGAGCAGTTCTTC. Its protein is CSASSLGWDNEQFF.

This clonotype turned up a few times. This rearrangement joins TRBV19 to TRBJ2-1; 7 bases match TRBD2. The CDR3 contains 16 residues. V trimming: 3 bases; J trimming: 8 bases; junction bases outside the gene matches: 13. From germline, CDR1 is LNHDA and CDR2 SQIVND (reference sequence). Written as DNA, the CDR3 is TGTGCCAGTAGTATTCAAACTAGCGTAAAAAAGTATGAGCAGTTCTTC. Translating it yields CASSIQTSVKKYEQFF.

In its sample, this clonotype was seen a few times. The chain recombines TRBV9 with TRBJ1-1; TRBD1 is a possible D gene (6 bases). This CDR3 region has 14 residues. The germline CDR1 and CDR2 sequences are SGDLS and YYNGEE. V was shortened by 4 bases and J by 1 base, with 11 bases between the two germline ends. The DNA of the CDR3 is TGTGCCAGCAGCATGAACAGGGCGAACACTGAAGCTTTCTTT. This sequence encodes CASSMNRANTEAFF.